This TCR beta chain came from a study of cytomegalovirus exposure and HLA in healthy donors. In regard to this clone: Its antigen is not known.

The study's findings and limits: Rare TCR sequences dominated, though some public TCRs recurred in many donors.

The PCR ran on 60 Vbeta and 13 Jbeta primers. Here immunoSEQ multiplex PCR was the method, and the copy in TCRdb shows in-frame clones only, minus some. This repertoire shows fewer than 200,000 clones, around 80% found once; its top ten account for 4.9%. The source of this sequence is a male donor in good health and CMV-seronegative. The sample comprised PBMCs.

The DNA of the CDR3 is TGTGCCAGCAGTTCAGGGGGTTGGAATGAAAAACTGTTTTTT. Translating it yields CASSSGGWNEKLFF. The gene calls are TRBV27 and TRBJ1-4; TRBD1 matches 7 bases. Trimming at V came to 4 bases and at J to 5 bases, leaving 4 bases not matched to a gene. This CDR3 comprises 14 residues. Germline CDR1 MNHEY, CDR2 SMNVEV (reference sequence).